This is a list of T cell receptor beta chains from one sample in a study of cytomegalovirus exposure and HLA in healthy donors. Method: immunoSEQ multiplex PCR; TCRdb's copy keeps in-frame clones and lacks some. The data show around 110,000 clones, over 80% seen once. Sequences were obtained from PBMCs. All receptors derive from a man aged 30-40 years in good health and CMV-seronegative. Both conserved end residues are part of each CDR3. D genes are given only for firm matches. A row's size may be missing; if present it is once, few, many or a size class.

d_call cdr3_length j_call v_call clone_size cdr3_aa cdr3_nt
TRBD1 14 TRBJ2-7 TRBV16 NA CASSPTGGSYEQYF TGTGCCAGCAGCCCGACAGGGGGGTCCTACGAGCAGTACTTC
TRBD1 15 TRBJ2-7 TRBV7-2 NA CASSLGGQGAYEQYF TGTGCCAGCAGCTTAGGAGGACAGGGGGCTTACGAGCAGTACTTC
TRBD1 13 TRBJ1-1 TRBV5-4 few CASSRTGNTEAFF TGTGCCAGCAGCCGGACAGGGAACACTGAAGCTTTCTTT
NA 16 TRBJ2-2 TRBV5-1 once CASSLTTGSRTGELFF TGCGCCAGCAGCTTAACCACAGGGAGCAGGACCGGGGAGCTGTTTTTT
TRBD1 18 TRBJ1-1 TRBV4-3 NA CASSQDTGQGGMNTEAFF TGCGCCAGCAGCCAAGATACAGGACAGGGAGGTATGAACACTGAAGCTTTCTTT
NA 15 TRBJ2-6 TRBV6-1 NA CASSEKASGANGLTF TGTGCCAGCAGTGAAAAGGCCTCTGGGGCCAACGGCCTGACTTTC
TRBD1 14 TRBJ1-4 TRBV7-8 NA CASSLKPGQGNQFF TGTGCCAGCAGCTTAAAGCCGGGACAGGGGAATCAGTTTTTT
TRBD2 19 TRBJ2-3 TRBV18 NA CASSPRRGLAGGATDTQYF TGTGCCAGCTCACCACGAAGGGGACTAGCGGGGGGGGCCACAGATACGCAGTATTTT
NA 14 TRBJ1-2 TRBV6-5 NA CASSYDPGSYGYTF TGTGCCAGCAGTTATGACCCAGGATCCTATGGCTACACCTTC
NA 15 TRBJ1-5 TRBV5-1 NA CASSETNPSNQPQHF TGCGCCAGCAGCGAGACTAACCCTAGCAATCAGCCCCAGCATTTT
TRBD1 14 TRBJ2-7 TRBV7-8 NA CASRTGTGTYEQYF TGTGCCAGCAGAACCGGGACAGGGACCTACGAGCAGTACTTC
NA 18 TRBJ1-1 TRBV28 NA CASSQRTAASRVVTEAFF TGTGCCAGCAGCCAGAGGACAGCCGCAAGTAGGGTGGTCACTGAAGCTTTCTTT
NA 14 TRBJ2-5 TRBV2 NA CASSDLPGVDTQYF TGTGCCAGCAGCGACCTTCCGGGGGTGGATACCCAGTACTTC
TRBD2 16 TRBJ2-7 TRBV28 NA CASRGIAGGLSYEQYF TGTGCCAGCAGGGGAATAGCGGGGGGTCTCTCCTACGAGCAGTACTTC
NA 16 TRBJ2-6 TRBV10-1 NA CASSESVRPGANGLTF TGCGCCAGCAGTGAGTCGGTCAGGCCTGGGGCCAACGGCCTGACTTTC
NA 13 TRBJ2-1 TRBV28 NA CASSLGPPQGQFF TGTGCCAGCAGTTTGGGACCTCCACAGGGGCAGTTCTTC
NA 17 TRBJ2-5 TRBV23-1 NA CASSQVPFSRVEETQYF TGCGCCAGCAGTCAAGTCCCTTTTTCACGGGTAGAAGAGACCCAGTACTTC
NA 13 TRBJ1-4 TRBV4-1 NA CASSPLLSRELFF TGCGCCAGCAGCCCCCTCTTGAGTCGCGAACTATTTTTT
TRBD1 15 TRBJ2-7 TRBV30 NA CAWSVWDRGSYEQYF TGTGCCTGGAGTGTATGGGACAGGGGGTCCTACGAGCAGTACTTC
TRBD1 13 TRBJ1-6 TRBV7-2 once CASSLDRGSPLHF TGTGCCAGCAGCTTAGACAGGGGTTCACCCCTCCACTTT
NA 17 TRBJ2-5 TRBV21-1 NA CASSKGGRPSLGMTQYF TGTGCCAGCAGCAAGGGGGGAAGACCTTCGCTAGGGATGACCCAGTACTTC
NA 16 TRBJ1-3 TRBV13 NA CASSLGFGRSGNTIYF TGTGCCAGCAGCTTAGGCTTTGGCCGCTCTGGAAACACCATATATTTT
TRBD2 15 TRBJ2-3 TRBV10-3 NA CATTSGGAYTDTQYF TGTGCTACCACTAGCGGGGGGGCCTACACAGATACGCAGTATTTT
NA 13 TRBJ1-1 TRBV7-2 NA CASSSEMNTEAFF TGTGCCAGCAGCTCGGAGATGAACACTGAAGCTTTCTTT
NA 14 TRBJ2-7 TRBV5-6 few CASSDGQISYEQYF TGTGCCAGCAGCGACGGACAGATTTCGTACGAGCAGTACTTC
NA 16 TRBJ2-7 TRBV5-1 NA CASSLETVFILREQYF TGCGCCAGCAGCTTGGAGACAGTCTTTATTTTGCGGGAGCAGTACTTC
NA 13 TRBJ2-7 TRBV18 NA CASSPPAGEAQYF TGTGCCAGCTCACCACCGGCCGGGGAGGCGCAGTACTTC
NA 16 TRBJ2-3 TRBV12-5 NA CASGLGLGGLGDTQYF TGTGCTAGTGGTTTGGGACTAGGAGGGTTAGGAGATACGCAGTATTTT
TRBD2 18 TRBJ2-1 TRBV7-8 NA CASSVLAGGPPKRDEQFF TGTGCCAGCAGCGTTCTAGCGGGGGGGCCTCCTAAGAGGGATGAGCAGTTCTTC
TRBD2 16 TRBJ2-1 TRBV5-1 once CASSLTGRGVMSEQFF TGCGCCAGCAGCTTGACCGGGAGGGGGGTGATGTCTGAGCAGTTCTTC
NA 13 TRBJ2-2 TRBV11-2 NA CASSLVGPGELFF TGTGCCAGCAGCTTAGTGGGCCCCGGGGAGCTGTTTTTT
NA 16 TRBJ1-1 TRBV12-5 NA CASGLVRGGEGTEAFF TGTGCTAGTGGTTTGGTACGCGGGGGAGAGGGCACTGAAGCTTTCTTT
TRBD2 17 TRBJ2-5 TRBV5-1 NA CASSFGSGGTLQETQYF TGCGCCAGCAGCTTCGGTAGCGGGGGAACGTTGCAAGAGACCCAGTACTTC
TRBD1 16 TRBJ1-6 TRBV27 NA CASSLYGQGRNSPLHF TGTGCCAGCAGTTTATACGGACAGGGCCGGAATTCACCCCTCCACTTT
NA 12 TRBJ2-7 TRBV2 NA CASSGVGVEQYF TGTGCCAGCAGTGGGGTAGGGGTTGAGCAGTACTTC
NA 19 TRBJ1-2 TRBV21-1 NA CASSKAKTETRGFNYGYTF TGTGCCAGCAGCAAAGCGAAGACTGAGACCAGGGGGTTTAACTATGGCTACACCTTC
TRBD1 15 TRBJ2-7 TRBV27 NA CASSPRTGVAYEQYF TGTGCCAGCAGTCCGCGGACAGGGGTGGCCTACGAGCAGTACTTC